This TCR beta chain derives from a study of cytomegalovirus exposure and HLA in healthy donors. It was with 60 Vbeta and 13 Jbeta primers that the PCR ran. Only in-frame clones appear in the TCRdb table, and some are missing; sequencing was by immunoSEQ multiplex PCR. The data show around 130,000 clones, with about four fifths seen just once and roughly 5.7% held by the top ten. Germline loops: CDR1 GTSNPN, CDR2 SVGIG (reference sequence). V shed 0 bases and J shed 5 bases, with 4 bases lying between them. The CDR3 sequence is 11 residues long. Notes on the study in general: Analysis performed later showed TCR beta chains linked to HLA being more clonally expanded than equally common others. The majority of TCR sequences were rare, yet some public TCRs appeared in many donors.

A remark on this clone: No antigen is known for it. Other DNA sequences within the sample encode an identical CDR3.

The source material was PBMCs. The sequence was collected from a man aged 30 to 45 in good health and CMV-seronegative. The rearrangement uses TRBV30 and TRBJ2-5; D call uncertain. The CDR3 nucleotides read TGTGCCTGGAGTGTACTGGAGACCCAGTACTTC. Its protein product is CAWSVLETQYF.